The 13 T cell receptor beta chains below come from one sample, sequenced in a study of identical twins. TCRdb re-analysed the 5' RACE reads in MiXCR, keeping a single row per CDR3 protein. The sample gives approximately 150,000 distinct CDR3 sequences, roughly 3.5% of which show up once; roughly 8% is in the top ten. Sequencing was performed on memory T cells sorted from blood. These receptors were collected from a man aged 18 to 30 in good health.

This clonotype has ten or more counts. This sequence joins TRBV5-1 and TRBJ2-1; perhaps TRBD1 as D (6 bases). V dropped 4 bases and J dropped 5 bases, with 19 bases sitting between them. CDR1 is SGHRS and CDR2 is YFSETQ in the germline V gene. The CDR3 is made up of 16 amino acids. CDR3 DNA sequence: TGCGCCAGCAGCCTAAATGGGGGCCGTTCCAACAATGAGCAGTTCTTC. Translation: CASSLNGGRSNNEQFF.

The table lists this clonotype with many counts. V is TRBV20-1 and J is TRBJ1-4; TRBD1 is a possible D gene (5 bases). Trimming cost V 5 bases and J 4 bases, with 14 bases left between them. The CDR3 has 14 residues. Germline V lookup: CDR1 DFQATT, CDR2 SNEGSKA (reference sequence). CDR3 in amino acids: CSALYQGGNEKLFF. The CDR3 DNA sequence: TGCAGTGCTTTGTACCAGGGAGGTAATGAAAAACTGTTTTTT.

This clonotype appeared many times. The rearrangement uses TRBV2 and TRBJ2-7; maybe TRBD1 (5 bases). V dropped 11 bases and J dropped 0 bases, with 14 bases sitting between them. This CDR3 has 13 residues. The V gene's germline CDR1 is SNHLY and CDR2 FYNNEI. The CDR3 DNA reads as TGTGCCGCAGGGTGGTCCCTCTCCTACGAGCAGTACTTC. Encoded protein: CAAGWSLSYEQYF.

Many counts were recorded for this clonotype. The gene calls are TRBV20-1 and TRBJ2-7; the D is unclear. Trimming pared 2 bases from V and 2 bases from J, leaving 13 bases between. The CDR3 extends over 14 amino acids. Germline V lookup: CDR1 DFQATT, CDR2 SNEGSKA (reference sequence). As DNA, the CDR3 is TGCAGTGCTAGAAACCCCAGGCACCCCTACGAGCAGTACTTC. Its translation: CSARNPRHPYEQYF.

A single count supports this clonotype. The DNA for the CDR3 is TGTGCCAGCAGCTTGACTAGCTGGTACAATGAGCAGTTCTTC. Its protein product is CASSLTSWYNEQFF. The rearrangement joins TRBV5-6 to TRBJ2-1; TRBD2 might be the D (6 bases). V was trimmed by 1 base and J by 4 bases, leaving 9 bases between them. Germline V gene lookup returns CDR1 SGHDT and CDR2 YYEEEE. The CDR3 runs to 14 residues.

This clonotype has a count of ten or more. The rearrangement joins TRBV5-1 to TRBJ2-5; D is unresolved. The V gene lost 0 bases and the J gene lost 0 bases, with 12 bases spanning the gap. Germline CDR1 is SGHRS and CDR2 is YFSETQ. This CDR3 has 16 amino acids. In DNA form, the CDR3 reads TGCGCCAGCAGCTTGGAAAGGCTACAGTACCAAGAGACCCAGTACTTC. Its protein is CASSLERLQYQETQYF.

This clonotype was seen at least ten times. The gene calls are TRBV20-1 and TRBJ2-3; 11 positions match TRBD2. CDR1 and CDR2 (germline): DFQATT, SNEGSKA (reference sequence). There are 17 residues in the CDR3. With 0 bases clipped from V and 2 bases from J, the junction kept 7 bases outside the gene matches. CDR3 sequence (DNA): TGCAGTGCTAGAGATTATCTAGCGGGAGGAAACACAGATACGCAGTATTTT. Its translation: CSARDYLAGGNTDTQYF.

At least ten counts were recorded for this clonotype. V and J are TRBV28 and TRBJ1-5; possible D gene TRBD1, 6 bases. CDR3 length equals 15 residues. Germline V gene lookup returns CDR1 MDHEN and CDR2 SYDVKM. V was cut by 6 bases and J by 4 bases, with 16 bases left in between. CDR3 protein: CASRPPRGANQPQHF. The CDR3 nucleotides are TGTGCCAGCAGACCACCCCGGGGGGCTAATCAGCCCCAGCATTTT. The complete variable domain, with remaining parts taken from reference TRBV28 and TRBJ1-5, reads DVKVTQSSRYLVKRTGEKVFLECVQDMDHENMFWYRQDPGLGLRLIYFSYDVKMKEKGDIPEGYSVSREKKERFSLILESASTNQTSMYLCASRPPRGANQPQHFGDGTRLSIL.

This clonotype was counted at least ten times. CDR3 nucleotides: TGTGCCAGCAGCCAAGGGATTGGGGAGCTGTTTTTT. This encodes CASSQGIGELFF. The chain carries TRBV7-9 and TRBJ2-2; D ambiguous. CDR1 and CDR2 (germline): SEHNR, FQNEAQ (reference sequence). The CDR3 is made up of 12 amino acids. V was clipped by 5 bases and J by 8 bases, with 9 bases between them.

This clonotype was detected ten times or more. The rearrangement uses TRBV28 and TRBJ1-2; 9 nucleotides match TRBD1. V dropped 3 bases and J dropped 7; count of bases not matched to a gene: 12. CDR3 length equals 16 residues. CDR1 is MDHEN, CDR2 SYDVKM, per germline. The CDR3 bases are TGTGCCAGCAGTTTCATTGGGACAGGGATGAGAGGTGGCTACACCTTC. Translated, it gives CASSFIGTGMRGGYTF.

This clonotype was seen ten or more times. This rearrangement joins TRBV27 to TRBJ1-3; perhaps TRBD1 as D (6 bases). This CDR3 contains 16 residues. Looked up from germline, CDR1 is MNHEY and CDR2 is SMNVEV (reference sequence). V lost 0 bases, J lost 4 bases, and 13 bases lay in between. CDR3 loop: CASSLSGHGTGNTIYF. The CDR3 bases are TGTGCCAGCAGTTTATCGGGACACGGAACGGGAAACACCATATATTTT.

At least ten counts were recorded for this clonotype. This sequence joins TRBV2 and TRBJ1-1; D is unresolved. The V gene lost 2 bases and the J gene lost 1 base, with 8 bases spanning the gap. Germline values: CDR1 SNHLY, CDR2 FYNNEI. The CDR3 totals 14 residues. CDR3 nucleotide sequence: TGTGCCAGCAGTGAACGTACGGGGAACACTGAAGCTTTCTTT. It encodes CASSERTGNTEAFF.

This clonotype came up many times. The rearrangement joins TRBV4-3 to TRBJ2-2; D is undetermined. Trimming stripped 2 bases from V and 6 bases from J, with 13 bases between. The germline CDR1 and CDR2 sequences are LGHNA and YSLEER. CDR3 length equals 15 residues. The CDR3 loop reads CASSQMRVDPGELFF. CDR3 bases: TGCGCCAGCAGCCAAATGAGAGTGGATCCCGGGGAGCTGTTTTTT.